Following are 4 T cell receptor beta chains from one sample sequenced in a study of blood T cell repertoires in COVID-19 (dated by TCRdb to the early 2020s). Receptor amplification or capture employed the immunoSEQ multiplex PCR assay. The table comes from immuneACCESS by way of TCRdb, which keeps in-frame sequences with V and J called. Part of the clones is missing from these tables; in studies checked, under half for an unresolved V gene and the rest for unknown reasons. Recorded for this sample are 200,000 to 250,000 clones; 75% to 90% of them occurred a single time. The ten largest clones add up to around 3.2% of the sample. The sequencing sample was made of PBMCs or T cells enriched from blood (not recorded which). Receptor source: a woman under 30 in a cohort exposed to, infected with or recovered from COVID-19 (not recorded which).

This rearrangement joins TRBV7-3 to TRBJ1-1; unclear D gene. The V and J ends lost 1 base and 3 bases respectively, with 6 bases between them. The CDR3 loop spans 13 amino acids. The germline V gene has CDR1 SGHTA and CDR2 FQGTGA. The CDR3 loop is CASSLRSDTEAFF. The DNA for the CDR3 is TGTGCCAGCAGCTTAAGATCGGACACTGAAGCTTTCTTT.

The chain joins TRBV2 to TRBJ1-1; D perhaps matches TRBD1 (5 bases). Germline CDR1 SNHLY, CDR2 FYNNEI. The CDR3 loop spans 14 amino acids. V was pared by 5 bases and J by 5 bases, with 15 bases between. The CDR3 DNA reads TGTGCCAGCAGTTATAGCAGCTCAGGGACTGAAGCTTTCTTT. Translation: CASSYSSSGTEAFF.

This clone has just a few counts. The genes are TRBV7-9 and TRBJ2-3; 9 bases fit TRBD2. Germline values: CDR1 SEHNR, CDR2 FQNEAQ (reference sequence). J was trimmed by 4 bases and V by 2 bases; bases with no gene match: 16. CDR3 length: 19 amino acids. The CDR3, as DNA: TGTGCCAGCAGCTTAATTTTGACTAGCGGCAACCCCGGAGCAGATACGCAGTATTTT. Translated: CASSLILTSGNPGADTQYF.

This chain uses TRBV6-1 with TRBJ1-6, with 8 bases identical to TRBD1. Germline-derived CDR1 and CDR2 are MNHNS and SASEGT. This CDR3 is built from 16 residues. V lost 2 bases and J lost 7; bases outside the gene matches: 7. The CDR3 loop reads CASSELTDRDNSPLHF. As DNA, the CDR3 is TGTGCCAGCAGTGAACTCACGGACAGGGACAATTCACCCCTCCACTTT.